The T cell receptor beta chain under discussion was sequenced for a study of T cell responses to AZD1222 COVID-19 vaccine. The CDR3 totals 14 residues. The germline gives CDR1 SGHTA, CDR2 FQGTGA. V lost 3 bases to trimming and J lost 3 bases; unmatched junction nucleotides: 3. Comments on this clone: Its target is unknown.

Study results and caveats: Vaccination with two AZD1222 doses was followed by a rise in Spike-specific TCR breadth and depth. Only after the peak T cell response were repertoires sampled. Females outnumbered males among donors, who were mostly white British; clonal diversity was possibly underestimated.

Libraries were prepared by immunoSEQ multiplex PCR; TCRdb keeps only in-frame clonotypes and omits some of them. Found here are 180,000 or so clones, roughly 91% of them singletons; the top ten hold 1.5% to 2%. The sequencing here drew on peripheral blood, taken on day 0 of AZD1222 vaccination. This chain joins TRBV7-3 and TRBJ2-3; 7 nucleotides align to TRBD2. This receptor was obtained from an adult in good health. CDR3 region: CASSFGLVTDTQYF. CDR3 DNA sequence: TGTGCCAGCAGCTTTGGACTAGTAACAGATACGCAGTATTTT. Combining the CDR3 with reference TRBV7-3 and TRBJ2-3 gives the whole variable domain GAGVSQTPSNKVTEKGKYVELRCDPISGHTALYWYRQSLGQGPEFLIYFQGTGAADDSGLPNDRFFAVRPEGSVSTLKIQRTERGDSAVYLCASSFGLVTDTQYFGPGTRLTVL.